What follows is one T cell receptor (beta chain) and its context. Under the authors' procedure: Reference gene primer amplification yielded estimated nucleated cell counts. The table came from immunoSEQ multiplex PCR; TCRdb's copy has only in-frame clones and leaves some out. The DNA was the basis for D and trimming; V, J and clone size are from that table. The table records approximately 220,000 clones, about 87% of them present only once. The data were taken from a study of blood T cell repertoires in COVID-19. Background on the study: The analysed material was cDNA or gDNA that came from T cells, B-cell-depleted T cells, or PBMCs.

This CDR3 has 13 residues. The V gene's germline CDR1 is ENHRY and CDR2 SYGVKD. Trimming cost V 6 bases and J 2 bases, with 11 bases left between them. The receptor comes from a woman in her 30s who had recovered from COVID-19. V is TRBV10-3 and J is TRBJ2-7; perhaps TRBD2 as D (5 bases). The specimen sequenced was PBMCs or T cells enriched from blood (not recorded which). CDR3 nucleotide sequence: TGTGCCATCAGCCCAGTCGGGACCTACGAGCAGTACTTC. Its protein product is CAISPVGTYEQYF.